Listed here are 14 T cell receptor beta chains from one sample, sequenced in a study of shared clonotypes between healthy human individuals. Method: immunoSEQ multiplex PCR; TCRdb's copy keeps in-frame clones and lacks some. The sample carries more than 2,000,000 clones, approximately 92% recorded once. The sample comprised naive CD4+ T cells sorted from blood. The sample's subset: CD45RA+ positively selected. The source is a man between 18 and 35 years old in good health.

The chain uses TRBV29-1 and TRBJ2-1; no firm D call. This CDR3 comprises 14 residues. Germline V gives CDR1 SQVTM, CDR2 ANQGSEA. Trimming took off 3 bases at V and 2 bases at J, with 11 bases between the two ends. The CDR3, as DNA: TGCAGCGTTGAGGTACATAAGACCTACAATGAGCAGTTCTTC. Residues: CSVEVHKTYNEQFF.

The chain couples TRBV19 to TRBJ1-2; D is perhaps TRBD1 (5 bases). V dropped 5 bases and J dropped 6 bases, with 16 bases sitting between them. The CDR3 has 14 residues. Looked up from germline, CDR1 is LNHDA and CDR2 is SQIVND (reference sequence). CDR3 bases: TGTGCCAGTAGTTCCGGGACGCCGCCCGATGGCTACACCTTC. Encoded protein: CASSSGTPPDGYTF.

This clone was observed once. The chain links TRBV6-6 to TRBJ2-7; D might be TRBD1 (5 bases). The CDR3 runs 14 residues. The V end lost 2 bases, the J end lost 4 bases, and 12 bases lay between the germline ends. Germline V CDR1 and CDR2: MNHNY, SVGAGI (reference sequence). The CDR3 spells CASSYGQGQYEQYF. Written as DNA, the CDR3 is TGTGCCAGCAGTTACGGTCAGGGCCAATACGAGCAGTACTTC.

The chain carries TRBV27 and TRBJ2-3; 12 bases line up with TRBD1. The V gene end was trimmed by 6 bases and the J gene end by 3 bases; junction bases not matched to a gene: 10. The CDR3 is 17 amino acids. Germline lookup yields CDR1 MNHEY and CDR2 SMNVEV (reference sequence). The CDR3 here is CASSRSPGQGATDTQYF. The CDR3 coding sequence is TGTGCCAGCAGCCGGAGCCCGGGACAGGGGGCGACAGATACGCAGTATTTT.

The chain has TRBV6-5 and TRBJ2-7, with a weak D call TRBD1 (8 bases). The CDR3 runs 15 residues. V was cut by 6 bases and J by 0 bases, with 15 bases left in between. Germline CDR1 MNHEY, CDR2 SVGAGI. The CDR3 reads CASSSYRGGSYEQYF. The DNA for the CDR3 is TGTGCCAGCAGCTCCTACAGGGGGGGCTCCTACGAGCAGTACTTC.

The chain carries TRBV7-9 and TRBJ2-3; the match to TRBD2 covers 13 bases. Germline V gene data show CDR1 as SEHNR and CDR2 as FQNEAQ (reference sequence). The CDR3 runs to 18 residues. J lost 3 bases, V lost 1 base, and 7 bases had no gene match. The CDR3 sequence is CASSLGLAGGYVTDTQYF. In nucleotides, the CDR3 is TGTGCCAGCAGCTTAGGACTAGCGGGAGGTTACGTAACAGATACGCAGTATTTT. The variable domain in full, completed from reference TRBV7-9 and TRBJ2-3, reads DTGVSQNPRHKITKRGQNVTFRCDPISEHNRLYWYRQTLGQGPEFLTYFQNEAQLEKSRLLSDRFSAERPKGSFSTLEIQRTEQGDSAMYLCASSLGLAGGYVTDTQYFGPGTRLTVL.

The V gene is TRBV6-5, the J gene TRBJ1-5; no clear D. The V gene lost 10 bases and the J gene lost 5 bases, with 18 bases spanning the gap. Germline-derived CDR1 and CDR2 are MNHEY and SVGAGI. This CDR3 has 14 amino acids. CDR3 in DNA: TGTGCCACCAGAGCCGACGGCACCCATCAGCCCCAGCATTTT. Translated: CATRADGTHQPQHF.

The genes are TRBV5-4 and TRBJ1-2; 8 bases fit TRBD1. CDR3 length: 17 amino acids. The J segment lost 3 bases and the V segment lost 3 bases, leaving 13 bases of the junction unmatched. Per germline, CDR1 SGHNT and CDR2 YYREEE (reference sequence). CDR3 DNA: TGTGCCAGCAGCTCATTTACCCTCGGGACAGGAGACTATGGCTACACCTTC. This sequence encodes CASSSFTLGTGDYGYTF.

Only one count was recorded for this clone. The V call is TRBV5-4, the J call TRBJ2-2, with 7 bases fitting TRBD2. Looked up from germline, CDR1 is SGHNT and CDR2 is YYREEE (reference sequence). V lost 0 bases to trimming and J lost 3 bases; unmatched junction nucleotides: 2. The CDR3 contains 15 residues. CDR3 DNA sequence: TGTGCCAGCAGCTTGGCGGGAGGCGACACCGGGGAGCTGTTTTTT. Translation gives CASSLAGGDTGELFF.

The genes are TRBV5-1 and TRBJ1-6, with D possibly being TRBD1 (5 bases). In germline, CDR1 is SGHRS, CDR2 YFSETQ. V was pared by 5 bases and J by 0 bases, with 9 bases between. CDR3 length equals 15 residues. CDR3 protein: CASRADSSYNSPLHF. The CDR3 nucleotides are TGCGCCAGCAGGGCAGACAGCTCCTATAATTCACCCCTCCACTTT.

J is TRBJ2-5 and V is TRBV7-3; 9 bases line up with TRBD2. The V gene end was trimmed by 2 bases and the J gene end by 0 bases; junction bases not matched to a gene: 1. CDR1 is SGHTA and CDR2 is FQGTGA in the germline V gene. The CDR3 is made up of 15 amino acids. CDR3 residues: CASSLLAGDQETQYF. As DNA, the CDR3 is TGTGCCAGCAGCTTATTAGCGGGGGACCAAGAGACCCAGTACTTC.

In DNA form, the CDR3 reads TGTGCCAGCAGCGCGGCTAGCAGAAACACAGATACGCAGTATTTT. Its protein is CASSAASRNTDTQYF. The rearrangement uses TRBV7-9 and TRBJ2-3, with TRBD2 as a possible D gene (5 bases). Germline V gives CDR1 SEHNR, CDR2 FQNEAQ (reference sequence). CDR3 length equals 15 residues. With 5 bases removed from V and 2 bases from J, the gap between germline ends came to 14 bases.

This clone was picked up one time. The rearrangement uses TRBV5-1 and TRBJ2-7; TRBD2 matches 10 bases. CDR3 length: 14 amino acids. V was pared by 5 bases and J by 3 bases, with 5 bases of the junction left unmatched. Germline values: CDR1 SGHRS, CDR2 YFSETQ. CDR3 region: CASSSGTSVYEQYF. For the CDR3, the DNA is TGCGCCAGCAGTTCCGGGACTAGCGTCTACGAGCAGTACTTC.

This sequence joins TRBV30 and TRBJ1-6; TRBD1 matches at 7 bases. Germline V gene lookup returns CDR1 GTSNPN and CDR2 SVGIG (reference sequence). Germline trimming cut 2 bases from V and 0 bases from J; bases unmatched to any gene: 4. The CDR3 length is 16 residues. The CDR3, as DNA: TGTGCCTGGAGTACGACAGGGTACTCCTATAATTCACCCCTCCACTTT. Translating it yields CAWSTTGYSYNSPLHF.